One sample yielded the 21 T cell receptor beta chains listed below, sequenced in a study of OX40 agonist ivuxolimab in advanced cancers. The repertoire was sequenced with immunoSEQ multiplex PCR; TCRdb's copy has only in-frame clones and lacks some. The sample lists 80,000 or so clones; 84% were seen once. The specimen was CD4+ or CD8+ T cells sorted from blood, collected in a trial of the OX40 agonist ivuxolimab. The receptors originated from an adult with an advanced solid tumor such as melanoma, head and neck, liver or kidney cancer.

The chain is built from TRBV5-1 and TRBJ2-3, with 8 bases identical to TRBD2. Germline V gene data show CDR1 as SGHRS and CDR2 as YFSETQ. After removal of 1 base from V and 4 bases from J, the junction contained 5 bases not matched to a gene. There are 15 residues in the CDR3. CDR3 bases: TGCGCCAGCAGCTTGACGCGCGGGGGGCCAGATACGCAGTATTTT. The encoded protein is CASSLTRGGPDTQYF.

The V and J genes are TRBV5-1 and TRBJ1-3; D gene unclear. This CDR3 region has 15 residues. Germline V lookup: CDR1 SGHRS, CDR2 YFSETQ. V gave up 5 bases and J gave up 0 bases, with 12 bases separating them. The DNA of the CDR3 is TGCGCCAGCAGTCCCGACGGAATCTCTGGAAACACCATATATTTT. This sequence encodes CASSPDGISGNTIYF.

The rearrangement links TRBV6-1 to TRBJ2-3; 8 bases are a match to TRBD2. There are 15 residues in the CDR3. CDR1 is MNHNS, CDR2 SASEGT, per germline. J lost 4 bases, V lost 3 bases, and 6 bases had no gene match. In DNA form, the CDR3 reads TGTGCCAGCAGTGATTCGGGGGGGGCCGCAGATACGCAGTATTTT. It encodes CASSDSGGAADTQYF.

This clone was recorded only once. The CDR3 loop reads CASTPGDYGYTF. The CDR3 coding sequence is TGTGCCAGCACCCCAGGGGACTATGGCTACACCTTC. The chain combines TRBV6-6 with TRBJ1-2, with D perhaps TRBD1 (6 bases). V was clipped by 7 bases and J by 3 bases, with 9 bases between them. This CDR3 has 12 amino acids. The V gene's germline CDR1 is MNHNY and CDR2 SVGAGI (reference sequence).

The chain employs TRBV7-2 and TRBJ2-5; D perhaps matches TRBD2 (6 bases). The CDR3 is 15 residues long. Germline V CDR1 and CDR2: SGHTA, FQGNSA. Trimming took 5 bases from V and 4 from J, leaving 17 bases between them. The CDR3: CASSTPLRGGETQYF. The CDR3 DNA is TGTGCCAGCAGCACCCCCCTAAGGGGAGGAGAGACCCAGTACTTC.

The count of this clone is one. This rearrangement joins TRBV7-3 to TRBJ1-2; D gene ambiguous. The CDR3 totals 12 residues. Between the trimmed V and J ends, which lost 5 bases and 5 bases, there was a span of 9 bases. The germline CDR1 and CDR2 sequences are SGHTA and FQGTGA. The CDR3 sequence is CASSPDGYGYTF. In nucleotides, the CDR3 is TGTGCCAGCAGCCCCGACGGGTATGGCTACACCTTC.

The chain recombines TRBV15 with TRBJ2-3; the D gene is possibly TRBD1 (5 bases). Germline-derived CDR1 and CDR2 are LNHNV and YYDKDF (reference sequence). The CDR3 runs 16 residues. Trimming stripped 1 base from V and 3 bases from J, with 14 bases between. CDR3 bases: TGTGCCACCAGCAGAGGTTTTGCACAGGATACAGATACGCAGTATTTT. It specifies CATSRGFAQDTDTQYF.

This chain links TRBV5-6 with TRBJ1-5; D call uncertain. The V end was cut by 4 bases, the J end by 4 bases, with 9 bases between. The CDR3 sequence is 13 residues long. Germline assignment: CDR1 SGHDT and CDR2 YYEEEE. The CDR3 here is CASSLERNQPQHF. Written as DNA, the CDR3 is TGTGCCAGCAGCCTCGAGCGGAATCAGCCCCAGCATTTT.

This clone has more than one count but fewer than ten. The chain couples TRBV2 to TRBJ2-3; D might be TRBD1 (6 bases). The germline gives CDR1 SNHLY, CDR2 FYNNEI. V was cut by 4 bases and J by 1 base, with 12 bases left in between. CDR3 size: 15 residues. CDR3 in DNA: TGTGCCAGCAGTGTAAGGGGGACCGGCACAGATACGCAGTATTTT. The encoded protein is CASSVRGTGTDTQYF.

CDR3 amino acids: CASSLGQSFGGEKLFF. The CDR3 DNA follows: TGTGCCAGCAGCTTGGGACAGTCATTCGGGGGAGAAAAACTGTTTTTT. The chain recombines TRBV7-2 with TRBJ1-4; 7 bases align to TRBD1. This CDR3 is 16 amino acids long. In germline, CDR1 is SGHTA, CDR2 FQGNSA. The junction had 12 bases not matched to a gene; V was cut back by 3 bases and J by 8 bases.

The genes are TRBV29-1 and TRBJ2-7, with D possibly being TRBD1 or TRBD2 (5 bases each). This CDR3 has 11 residues. The V and J ends lost 7 bases and 8 bases respectively, with 15 bases between them. Germline loops: CDR1 SQVTM, CDR2 ANQGSEA. As DNA, the CDR3 is TGCAGCGGGGGATCAGGGAGTCAGCAGTACTTC. Its protein product is CSGGSGSQQYF.

J is TRBJ2-1 and V is TRBV19; no definite D call. Trimming shortened V by 3 bases and J by 1 base, and 16 bases separated the two germline ends. In germline, CDR1 is LNHDA, CDR2 SQIVND (reference sequence). There are 17 residues in the CDR3. In DNA, the CDR3 is TGTGCCAGTAGTATTCGGCAATTTCTCGGATCCTACAATGAGCAGTTCTTC. Residues: CASSIRQFLGSYNEQFF.

The CDR3 nucleotides read TGCGCCAGCAGCCCTGGACGAGACAGGGTAGGAGGCACTGAAGCTTTCTTT. Translated: CASSPGRDRVGGTEAFF. The V gene is TRBV5-1, the J gene TRBJ1-1, with 7 bases fitting TRBD1. This CDR3 has 17 residues. Trimming took 4 bases from V and 4 from J; bases not matched to a gene: 16. Germline V gene sequence: CDR1 SGHRS, CDR2 YFSETQ.

The J gene is TRBJ1-1, the V gene TRBV10-3, with no clear D. This CDR3 comprises 14 residues. Trimming stripped 6 bases from V and 1 base from J, with 12 bases between. CDR1 is ENHRY, CDR2 SYGVKD, per germline. The CDR3 DNA sequence: TGTGCCATCAGACCCCGGGAGGGGAACACTGAAGCTTTCTTT. This gives the protein CAIRPREGNTEAFF.

The V gene is TRBV7-9, the J gene TRBJ2-6; D gene uncertain. Trimming stripped 5 bases from V and 10 bases from J, with 18 bases between. The CDR3 sequence is 15 residues long. Looked up from germline, CDR1 is SEHNR and CDR2 is FQNEAQ (reference sequence). The CDR3, as DNA: TGTGCCAGCAGCCCCACTTCCGTGGGGAAGAACGTCCTGACTTTC. This encodes CASSPTSVGKNVLTF.

The chain uses TRBV7-9 and TRBJ2-2; no reliable D call. V lost 1 base and J 4 bases, leaving 13 bases between the germline ends. The CDR3 length is 16 residues. Germline CDR1 reads SEHNR; CDR2 reads FQNEAQ (reference sequence). CDR3 region: CASSLGPSTGTGELFF. For the CDR3, the DNA is TGTGCCAGCAGCTTAGGGCCTTCGACCGGCACCGGGGAGCTGTTTTTT.

The chain combines TRBV7-9 with TRBJ2-7; D may match TRBD1 or TRBD2 (5 bases each). CDR1 is SEHNR and CDR2 is FQNEAQ in the germline V gene (reference sequence). This CDR3 contains 13 residues. Trimming cost V 2 bases and J 6 bases, with 11 bases left between them. This CDR3 is CASSLLGAGEQYF. DNA for the CDR3: TGTGCCAGCAGCTTACTCGGGGCCGGCGAGCAGTACTTC.

V is TRBV4-2 and J is TRBJ2-7; TRBD1 aligns across 7 bases. V dropped 0 bases and J dropped 5; count of bases not matched to a gene: 10. Germline CDR1 LGHNA, CDR2 YNFKEQ. This CDR3 contains 16 residues. CDR3 protein: CASSQEYRQGFHEQYF. CDR3 DNA sequence: TGTGCCAGCAGCCAAGAGTATCGACAGGGCTTCCACGAGCAGTACTTC.

This sequence joins TRBV5-1 and TRBJ2-5; D unclear. Matching the DNA end better, TRBJ2-7 makes the J call doubtful. Germline CDR1 is SGHRS and CDR2 is YFSETQ. CDR3 size: 14 residues. CDR3 residues: CASSLGRFSYEQYF. The CDR3 nucleotides read TGCGCCAGCAGCTTGGGACGGTTCTCCTACGAGCAGTACTTC.

The chain couples TRBV5-8 to TRBJ2-2, with 8 bases matching TRBD2. Germline CDR1 SGHTS, CDR2 YDEGEE. After removal of 7 bases from V and 1 base from J, the junction contained 6 bases not matched to a gene. The CDR3 extends over 15 amino acids. Here the CDR3 reads CASFSGTKNTGELFF. As DNA, the CDR3 is TGTGCCAGCTTTAGCGGGACAAAGAACACCGGGGAGCTGTTTTTT.

V gene TRBV4-3 combines with J gene TRBJ2-1, with 13 positions matching TRBD2. CDR3 size: 17 residues. Germline CDR1 is LGHNA and CDR2 is YSLEER. With V trimmed by 3 bases and J by 5 bases, 7 bases remained unmatched. CDR3 nucleotide sequence: TGCGCCAGCAGCCACTTAAGGACTAGCGGGGGAGACAATGAGCAGTTCTTC. It codes for CASSHLRTSGGDNEQFF.